Below, 3 T cell receptor beta chains from the same sample are listed, as sequenced in a study of T cell responses to AZD1222 COVID-19 vaccine. The assay was immunoSEQ multiplex PCR, and TCRdb's table has in-frame clones only and misses some. The sample lists some 170,000 clones, under 95% seen once, with roughly 5.5% in the top ten. The sequencing used peripheral blood, collected 28 days after the second AZD1222 dose. The source is an adult who received the AZD1222 COVID-19 vaccine.

The gene calls are TRBV7-8 and TRBJ2-7, with 9 bases matching TRBD1. The CDR3 loop spans 13 amino acids. The germline V gene has CDR1 SGHVS and CDR2 FQNEAQ. The V and J ends lost 3 bases and 3 bases, in that order; junction bases with no gene match: 0. The CDR3: CASSLTGGYEQYF. CDR3 bases: TGTGCCAGCAGCTTGACAGGGGGCTACGAGCAGTACTTC. The full variable domain, rest sourced from reference TRBV7-8 and TRBJ2-7, is GAGVSQSPRYKVAKRGQDVALRCDPISGHVSLFWYQQALGQGPEFLTYFQNEAQLDKSGLPSDRFFAERPEGSVSTLKIQRTQQEDSAVYLCASSLTGGYEQYFGPGTRLTVT.

This sequence joins TRBV5-4 and TRBJ2-1; D is uncertain. The V and J ends lost 0 bases and 4 bases respectively, with 11 bases between them. This CDR3 comprises 15 residues. Per the germline V gene, CDR1 is SGHNT and CDR2 is YYREEE (reference sequence). The CDR3 loop reads CASSLVGSPYNEQFF. The DNA of the CDR3 is TGTGCCAGCAGCTTGGTTGGATCCCCATACAATGAGCAGTTCTTC.

This chain joins TRBV19 and TRBJ1-6; no clear D gene. V was pared by 5 bases and J by 7 bases, with 15 bases between. The CDR3 length is 15 residues. The germline V gene has CDR1 LNHDA and CDR2 SQIVND (reference sequence). The CDR3 region has the DNA TGTGCCAGTAGTCCCCTCGCGGGGTGGAATTCACCCCTCCACTTT. Its protein is CASSPLAGWNSPLHF.